This T cell receptor beta chain was recovered during a study of T cells in Graves' hyperthyroidism and ophthalmopathy. Exclusion of patients followed from uncontrolled infection, other autoimmune disease, pregnancy or lactation. This clonotype was seen ten or more times. RNA transcripts served as the template for amplifying TCR beta CDR3 regions. When the TCR CDR3 underwent first-round RT-PCR, the HTBI primer set was used. A single record per CDR3 protein comes from TCRdb applying MiXCR to the multiplex PCR reads. Of approximately 510,000 distinct CDR3 sequences in the sample, less than 25% were seen once. Sequenced input: blood. The receptor's source is a man aged 18 to 35 with Graves' hyperthyroidism.

The CDR3 region is CASSPPSGYEQYF. CDR3 in DNA: TGTGCCAGCAGTCCCCCCTCGGGCTACGAGCAGTACTTC. The chain has TRBV28 and TRBJ2-7, with D unresolved. Between the trimmed V and J ends, which lost 5 bases and 3 bases, there was a span of 11 bases. The CDR3 has 13 amino acids. Per the germline V gene, CDR1 is MDHEN and CDR2 is SYDVKM.